This record looks at one T cell receptor beta chain sequence and its context. The data derive from a study of T cell changes during pregnancy in multiple sclerosis. TCRdb's copy holds only in-frame clones and misses some; the assay was immunoSEQ multiplex PCR. The table lists tens of thousands of clones, approximately 91% of them singletons. This CDR3 has 16 residues. Germline assignment: CDR1 SGHAT and CDR2 FQDESV (reference sequence). Deletions cut 3 bases from V and 4 bases from J, with 16 bases between. The sample here was CD4+ T cells from peripheral blood mononuclear cells, taken after pregnancy. The chain has TRBV11-1 and TRBJ2-1, with D possibly being TRBD2 (5 bases). The clonotype comes from a female donor in good health, enrolled as a control in a pregnancy study. The CDR3 region has the DNA TGTGCCAGCAGCTTTGGCGGTGGGCGCGGGTACAATGAGCAGTTCTTC. It encodes CASSFGGGRGYNEQFF. The full variable domain, completed using reference TRBV11-1 and TRBJ2-1, is EAEVAQSPRYKITEKSQAVAFWCDPISGHATLYWYRQILGQGPELLVQFQDESVVDDSQLPKDRFSAERLKGVDSTLKIQPAELGDSAMYLCASSFGGGRGYNEQFFGPGTRLTVL.